A single sample is the source of the 16 T cell receptor beta chains below, sequenced in a study of neurological immune-mediated disorders (dated by TCRdb to the late 2010s). The time point label, as the study defines it: longitudinal time-point 1 (baseline). The library was built by means of 5' RACE. Reads for this sample came from an Illumina HiSeq 2500. The public reads were reprocessed in TCRdb via fastp at Q25 and MiXCR, keeping in-frame beta chains. Here each entry gathers all rows of one CDR3 protein and keeps the most common genes and DNA. The sample profile shows approximately 37,000 distinct CDR3 sequences; roughly 3.1% of them were found once. Of the sample, around 7.7% falls within the top ten clones. Sequencing was performed on PBMCs. Receptors were obtained from an older woman with multiple sclerosis.

There are many counts of this clonotype. The chain has TRBV10-3 and TRBJ1-1, with D hard to call. The CDR3 covers 14 residues. The germline gives CDR1 ENHRY, CDR2 SYGVKD. V lost 10 bases and J lost 5, with 20 bases in between. CDR3 amino acids: CATRDNSLGTEAFF. As DNA, the CDR3 is TGTGCCACTCGTGACAATTCCCTGGGAACTGAAGCTTTCTTT.

This clonotype was seen at least ten times. A read error may explain this, as a much larger clone is one base away. The chain recombines TRBV20-1 with TRBJ1-5, with D possibly being TRBD1 (6 bases). The CDR3 runs 13 residues. Germline V gene sequence: CDR1 DFQATT, CDR2 SNEGSKA (reference sequence). The CDR3 spells CSARWGGNQPQNF. In DNA form, the CDR3 reads TGCAGTGCTAGGTGGGGGGGCAATCAGCCCCAGAATTTT.

This clonotype was counted many times. The chain uses TRBV12-3 or TRBV12-4 and TRBJ2-5, with a weak D call TRBD1 (5 bases). The CDR3 contains 12 residues. V was trimmed by 6 bases and J by 5 bases, leaving 10 bases between them. The CDR3 region is CASRNRFETQYF. Written as DNA, the CDR3 is TGTGCCAGCAGAAACAGGTTCGAGACCCAGTACTTC.

This clonotype occurred many times. The rearrangement joins TRBV10-1 to TRBJ1-2; no clear D. Germline loops: CDR1 WNHNN, CDR2 SYGVQD (reference sequence). The CDR3 sequence is 13 residues long. V lost 5 bases to trimming and J lost 3 bases, with 10 bases between them. CDR3 amino acids: CASSPRADYGYTF. The CDR3 DNA follows: TGCGCCAGCAGTCCCCGGGCGGACTATGGCTACACCTTC.

This clonotype was counted ten times or more. V and J are TRBV12-3 or TRBV12-4 and TRBJ2-6; TRBD1 agrees at 8 bases. This CDR3 has 15 residues. V lost 6 bases to trimming and J lost 2 bases; unmatched junction nucleotides: 3. The CDR3 protein is CASRRQGTGANVLTF. CDR3 sequence (DNA): TGTGCCAGCAGGAGACAGGGGACTGGGGCCAACGTCCTGACTTTC.

This clonotype has a count of ten or more. V and J are TRBV7-6 and TRBJ1-1, with D maybe TRBD1 (6 bases). The CDR3 totals 14 residues. Trimming stripped 1 base from V and 2 bases from J, with 8 bases between. In germline, CDR1 is SGHVS, CDR2 FNYEAQ. CDR3 sequence reads: CASSLGQVNTEAFF. The CDR3 nucleotides read TGTGCCAGCAGCTTAGGACAGGTCAACACTGAAGCTTTCTTT. Looking up the rest from reference TRBV7-6 and TRBJ1-1 gives the full variable domain: GAGVSQSPRYKVTKRGQDVALRCDPISGHVSLYWYRQALGQGPEFLTYFNYEAQQDKSGLPNDRFSAERPEGSISTLTIQRTEQRDSAMYRCASSLGQVNTEAFFGQGTRLTVV.

This clonotype was counted ten times or more. The chain has TRBV20-1 and TRBJ2-1; TRBD2 matches at 13 bases. After removal of 4 bases from V and 9 bases from J, the junction contained 6 bases not matched to a gene. The CDR3 is 14 residues long. Germline V gene lookup returns CDR1 DFQATT and CDR2 SNEGSKA (reference sequence). The CDR3 coding sequence is TGCAGTGCTACGGGGACTAGCGGGATACCTGAGCAGTTCTTC. Translating gives CSATGTSGIPEQFF.

In its sample, this clonotype was seen many times. The chain has TRBV3-1 and TRBJ2-7; TRBD1 aligns across 7 bases. The CDR3 runs 14 residues. CDR1 is LGHDT and CDR2 is YNNKEL in the germline V gene (reference sequence). J was trimmed by 2 bases and V by 6 bases; bases with no gene match: 7. CDR3 sequence (DNA): TGTGCCAGCAGAGAATACACAGGGGCCTACGAGCAGTACTTC. Its protein is CASREYTGAYEQYF.

This clonotype appeared many times. The chain combines TRBV12-3 or TRBV12-4 with TRBJ2-3; possible D gene TRBD1, 6 bases. V was clipped by 7 bases and J by 1 base, with 15 bases between them. The CDR3 extends over 15 amino acids. Here the CDR3 reads CASTYDRSGTDTQYF. CDR3 sequence (DNA): TGTGCCAGCACCTACGACAGGAGTGGCACAGATACGCAGTATTTT.

This clonotype has ten or more counts. The chain employs TRBV7-2 and TRBJ1-3, with a tentative D call TRBD1 (5 bases). The CDR3 is 14 amino acids. Germline CDR1 and CDR2: SGHTA and FQGNSA. The V and J ends lost 1 base and 16 bases respectively, with 20 bases between them. CDR3 region: CASSLVDTGTFEYF. The DNA for the CDR3 is TGTGCCAGCAGCTTAGTGGATACGGGGACCTTCGAGTATTTT.

This clonotype appeared many times. The V and J genes are TRBV5-1 and TRBJ2-1; D not resolved. Germline V gives CDR1 SGHRS, CDR2 YFSETQ. CDR3 size: 11 residues. V was cut by 4 bases and J by 9 bases, with 8 bases left in between. Here the CDR3 DNA reads TGCGCCAGCAGCGCGTCTGCTGAGCAGTTCTTC. It specifies CASSASAEQFF.

This clonotype was detected ten times or more. The rearrangement uses TRBV20-1 and TRBJ1-5; the match to TRBD1 covers 9 bases. V shed 0 bases, J shed 1 base, and the junction held 4 bases outside the gene matches. Germline lookup yields CDR1 DFQATT and CDR2 SNEGSKA (reference sequence). CDR3 length: 16 residues. CDR3 protein: CSARDGTGRSNQPQHF. CDR3 nucleotides: TGCAGTGCTAGAGATGGGACAGGGCGCAGCAATCAGCCCCAGCATTTT.

This clonotype was observed at least ten times. This rearrangement joins TRBV9 to TRBJ1-1; D uncertain. The CDR3 has 15 amino acids. Trimming removed 0 bases at V and 3 bases at J, with 12 bases between. Germline V lookup: CDR1 SGDLS, CDR2 YYNGEE. CDR3 coding DNA: TGTGCCAGCAGCGTAGTTGGGGTTAAGGACACTGAAGCTTTCTTT. Translated, it gives CASSVVGVKDTEAFF.

This clonotype was seen ten or more times. The chain links TRBV5-1 to TRBJ1-2, with no clear D. The V end lost 4 bases, the J end lost 4 bases, and 8 bases lay between the germline ends. Germline CDR1 SGHRS, CDR2 YFSETQ. There are 12 residues in the CDR3. CDR3 nucleotides: TGCGCCAGCAGCGACGACACCTATGGCTACACCTTC. It codes for CASSDDTYGYTF. The complete variable domain, with remaining parts taken from reference TRBV5-1 and TRBJ1-2, reads KAGVTQTPRYLIKTRGQQVTLSCSPISGHRSVSWYQQTPGQGLQFLFEYFSETQRNKGNFPGRFSGRQFSNSRSEMNVSTLELGDSALYLCASSDDTYGYTFGSGTRLTVV.

This clonotype was counted ten times or more. The V and J genes are TRBV5-1 and TRBJ2-7, with TRBD1 as a possible D gene (6 bases). This CDR3 region has 15 residues. Germline CDR1 SGHRS, CDR2 YFSETQ. Trimming took off 0 bases at V and 0 bases at J, with 10 bases between the two ends. CDR3 residues: CASSLVRDTSYEQYF. DNA for the CDR3: TGCGCCAGCAGCTTGGTAAGGGACACCTCCTACGAGCAGTACTTC.

This clonotype was seen repeatedly, ten times or more. The rearrangement joins TRBV20-1 to TRBJ2-2, with 13 bases matching TRBD2. CDR3 length: 17 residues. V lost 0 bases, J lost 4 bases, and 5 bases stayed unmatched. CDR1 is DFQATT and CDR2 is SNEGSKA in the germline V gene (reference sequence). This CDR3 is CSARDLTSGGSTGELFF. CDR3 DNA sequence: TGCAGTGCTAGAGACCTGACTAGCGGGGGGTCCACCGGGGAGCTGTTTTTT.